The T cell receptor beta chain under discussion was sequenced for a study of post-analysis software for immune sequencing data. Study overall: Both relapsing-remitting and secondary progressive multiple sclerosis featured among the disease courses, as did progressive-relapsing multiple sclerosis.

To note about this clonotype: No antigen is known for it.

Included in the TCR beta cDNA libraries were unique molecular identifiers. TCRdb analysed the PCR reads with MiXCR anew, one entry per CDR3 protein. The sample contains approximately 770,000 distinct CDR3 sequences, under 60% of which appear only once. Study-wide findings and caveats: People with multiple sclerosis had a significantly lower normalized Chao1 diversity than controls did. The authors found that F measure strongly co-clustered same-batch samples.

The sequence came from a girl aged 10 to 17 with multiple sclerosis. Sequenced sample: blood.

The CDR3 region is CASSSTTSGGHEQYF. DNA of the CDR3: TGTGCCAGCTCATCCACTACCTCGGGAGGCCACGAGCAGTACTTC. The V gene is TRBV18, the J gene TRBJ2-7; 7 nucleotides match TRBD2. The CDR3 extends over 15 amino acids. Germline V gene lookup returns CDR1 KGHSH and CDR2 LQKENI. The J segment lost 5 bases and the V segment lost 5 bases, leaving 12 bases of the junction unmatched.